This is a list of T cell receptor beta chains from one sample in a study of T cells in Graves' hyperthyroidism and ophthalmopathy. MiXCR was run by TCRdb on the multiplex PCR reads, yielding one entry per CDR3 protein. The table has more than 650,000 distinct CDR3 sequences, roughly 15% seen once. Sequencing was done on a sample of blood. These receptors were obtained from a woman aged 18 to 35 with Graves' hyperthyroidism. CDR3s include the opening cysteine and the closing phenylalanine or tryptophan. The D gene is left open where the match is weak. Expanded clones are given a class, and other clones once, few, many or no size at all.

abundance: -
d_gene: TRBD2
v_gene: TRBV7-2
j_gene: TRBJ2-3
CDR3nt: TGTGCCAGCAGCTTGGAGCGGGAGGGGCTCTCCATAACAGATACGCAGTATTTT
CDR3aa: CASSLEREGLSITDTQYF

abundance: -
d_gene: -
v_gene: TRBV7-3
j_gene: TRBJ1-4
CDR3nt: TGTGCCAGCAGCTCCCTTTCCAGCGCGGGTGAAAAACTGTTTTTT
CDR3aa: CASSSLSSAGEKLFF

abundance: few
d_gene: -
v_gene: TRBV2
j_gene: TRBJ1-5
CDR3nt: TGTGCCAGCAGTGAACACGGGGGGTTAAAGAGGCCCCAGCATTTT
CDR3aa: CASSEHGGLKRPQHF

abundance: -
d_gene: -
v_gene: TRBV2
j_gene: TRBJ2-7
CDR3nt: TGTGCCAGCAGTGAAGGCCTTCCAATCACCTACGAGCAGTACTTC
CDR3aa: CASSEGLPITYEQYF

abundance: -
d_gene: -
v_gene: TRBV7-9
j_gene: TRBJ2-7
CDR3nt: TGTGCCAGCAGCCGGCAGGGGTTAGAGACCTACGAGCAGTACTTC
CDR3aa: CASSRQGLETYEQYF

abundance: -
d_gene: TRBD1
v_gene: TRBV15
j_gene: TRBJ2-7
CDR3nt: TGTGCCACCAGCAGTGACAGGGAGCACTCCTACGAGCAGTACTTC
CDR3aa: CATSSDREHSYEQYF

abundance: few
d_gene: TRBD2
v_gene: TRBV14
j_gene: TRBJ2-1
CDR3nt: TGTGCCAGCAGCCAAGATCCTCTCGCACTAGCGGGAGGGTACAATGAGCAGTTCTTC
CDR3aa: CASSQDPLALAGGYNEQFF

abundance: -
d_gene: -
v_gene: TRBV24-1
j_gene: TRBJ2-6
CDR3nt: TGTGCCACCAGTGCCTCCCCCCCCCGGGCTGGGGCCAACGTCCTGACTTTC
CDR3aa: CATSASPPRAGANVLTF

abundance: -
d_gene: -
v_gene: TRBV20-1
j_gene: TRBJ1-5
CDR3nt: TGCAGTGCTAGCAACGGGCACCGCAAGACGCCCCAGCATTTT
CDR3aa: CSASNGHRKTPQHF

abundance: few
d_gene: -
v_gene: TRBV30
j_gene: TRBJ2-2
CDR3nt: TGTGCCTGGGAAGCTACAGGCACCGGGGAGCTGTTTTTT
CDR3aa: CAWEATGTGELFF

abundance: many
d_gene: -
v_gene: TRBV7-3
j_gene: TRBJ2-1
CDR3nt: TGTGCCAGCAGCTCGACTAGCTCCTACAATGAGCAGTTCTTC
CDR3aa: CASSSTSSYNEQFF

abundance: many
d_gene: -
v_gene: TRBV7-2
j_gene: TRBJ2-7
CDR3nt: TGTGCCAGCAGCTTACGGACCCACGGCTCCTACGAGCAGTACTTC
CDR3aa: CASSLRTHGSYEQYF

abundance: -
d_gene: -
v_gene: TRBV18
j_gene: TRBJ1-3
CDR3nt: TGTGCCAGCTCACCAATGGACCCAGGCTCTGGAAACACCGTATATTTT
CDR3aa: CASSPMDPGSGNTVYF

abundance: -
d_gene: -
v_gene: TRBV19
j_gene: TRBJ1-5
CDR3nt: TGTGCCAGTAGTTGGCGTACAGCGAATCAGCCCCAGCATTTT
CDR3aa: CASSWRTANQPQHF

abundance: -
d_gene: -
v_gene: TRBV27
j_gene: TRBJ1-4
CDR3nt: TGTGCCACCCGACCAGGGACACCGAATGAAAAACTGTTTTTT
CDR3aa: CATRPGTPNEKLFF

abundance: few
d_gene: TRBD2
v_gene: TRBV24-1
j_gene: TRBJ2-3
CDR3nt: TGTGCCACCAGTCTAGCGGGAGGAGCTGATACGCAGTATTTT
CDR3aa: CATSLAGGADTQYF

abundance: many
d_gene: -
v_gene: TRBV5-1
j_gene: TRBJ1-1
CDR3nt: TGCGCCAGCAGCTTGAGCAGCACTGAAGCTTTCTTT
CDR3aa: CASSLSSTEAFF

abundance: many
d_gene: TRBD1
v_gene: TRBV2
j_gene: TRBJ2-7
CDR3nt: TGTGCCACCTCAACAGGGGATATCTCCTACGAGCAGTACTTC
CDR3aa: CATSTGDISYEQYF

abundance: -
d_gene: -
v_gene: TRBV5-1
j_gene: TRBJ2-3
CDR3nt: TGCGCCAGCAGCAAAGACAGTTACGCAGATACGCAGTATTTT
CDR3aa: CASSKDSYADTQYF

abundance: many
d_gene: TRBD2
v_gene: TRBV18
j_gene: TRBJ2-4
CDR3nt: TGTGCCAGCTCACCTTCGCTAGCGGGAGCGGGACAAAACATTCAGTACTTC
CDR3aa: CASSPSLAGAGQNIQYF

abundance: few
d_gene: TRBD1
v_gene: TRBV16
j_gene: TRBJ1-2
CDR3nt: TGTGCCAGCAGCCCTAACCGGCAGGGGGGGCACTATGGCTACACCTTC
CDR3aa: CASSPNRQGGHYGYTF

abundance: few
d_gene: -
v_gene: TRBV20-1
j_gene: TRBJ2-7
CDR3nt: TGCAGTGCTAGGCCCCCGGGACACCTATACGAGCAGTACTTC
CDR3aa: CSARPPGHLYEQYF

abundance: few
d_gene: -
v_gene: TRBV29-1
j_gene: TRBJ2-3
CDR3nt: TGCAGCGCCCGTTTTGTGGACGCCCTAGCGCTCGACACAGATACGCAGTATTTT
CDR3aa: CSARFVDALALDTDTQYF

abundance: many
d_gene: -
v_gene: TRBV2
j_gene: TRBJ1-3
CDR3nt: TGTGCCAGCAGTGAAGCAAAAGGGTGGTACACCATATATTTT
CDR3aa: CASSEAKGWYTIYF

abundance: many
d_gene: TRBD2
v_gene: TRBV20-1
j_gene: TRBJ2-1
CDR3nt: TGCAGCGGGGCTAGCGGGAGAGGCTATGAGCAGTTCTTC
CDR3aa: CSGASGRGYEQFF

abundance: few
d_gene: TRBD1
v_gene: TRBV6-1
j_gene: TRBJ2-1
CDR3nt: TGTGCCAGCAGTGAAAGGGGACAGGGGTCTTCTGAGCAGTTCTTC
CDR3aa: CASSERGQGSSEQFF

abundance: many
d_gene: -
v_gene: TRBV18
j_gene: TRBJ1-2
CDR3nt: TGTGCCATCTCACCACCAGAATATAACTATGGCTACACCTTC
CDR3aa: CAISPPEYNYGYTF

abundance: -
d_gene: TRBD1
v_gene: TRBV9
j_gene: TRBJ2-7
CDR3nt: TGTGCCAGCAGCGATAACACAGGGGACGAGCAGTACTTC
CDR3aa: CASSDNTGDEQYF

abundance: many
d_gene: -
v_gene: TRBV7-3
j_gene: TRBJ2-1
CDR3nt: TGTGCCAGCAGCTCAGCGGGTGGTGAGCAGTTCTTC
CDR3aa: CASSSAGGEQFF

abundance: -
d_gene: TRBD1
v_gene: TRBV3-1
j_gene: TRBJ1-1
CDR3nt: TGTGCCAGCAGCCAAGTCAGGACAGGTGGGAACACTGAAGCTTTCTTT
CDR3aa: CASSQVRTGGNTEAFF

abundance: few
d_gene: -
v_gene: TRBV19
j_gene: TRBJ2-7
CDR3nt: TGTGCCAGTAGTATAGACGTCGGGGGAGCCTCCTACGAGCAGTACTTC
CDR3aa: CASSIDVGGASYEQYF

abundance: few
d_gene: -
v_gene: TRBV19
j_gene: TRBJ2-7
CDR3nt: TGTGCCAGCCGGAAAGGAATCGCTAGCGAGAAGCACGAGCAGTACTTC
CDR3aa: CASRKGIASEKHEQYF

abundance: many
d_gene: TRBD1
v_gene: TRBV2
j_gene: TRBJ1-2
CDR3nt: TGTGCCAGCAGTCCCCCGGGACAGCTCTATGGCTACACCTTC
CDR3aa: CASSPPGQLYGYTF

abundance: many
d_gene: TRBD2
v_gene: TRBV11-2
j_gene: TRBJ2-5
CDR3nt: TGTGCCAGCAGCTTGGGGACTAGCAAGCTAGAGACCCAGTACTTC
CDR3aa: CASSLGTSKLETQYF

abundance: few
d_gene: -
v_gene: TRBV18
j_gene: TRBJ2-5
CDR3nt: TGTGCCAGCTCACCTACTAGGGGAGCGGAGACCCAGTACTTC
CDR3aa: CASSPTRGAETQYF

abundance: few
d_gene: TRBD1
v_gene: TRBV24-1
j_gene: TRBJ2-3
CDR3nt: TGTGCCACCAGTGACCCGGGACAGGGGGCAAGGAATACGCAGTATTTT
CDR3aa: CATSDPGQGARNTQYF

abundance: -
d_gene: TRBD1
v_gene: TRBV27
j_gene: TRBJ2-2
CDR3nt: TGTGCCAGCAGTCCCTCGGACAGGGGGTATCCCGGGGAGCTGTTTTTT
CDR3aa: CASSPSDRGYPGELFF

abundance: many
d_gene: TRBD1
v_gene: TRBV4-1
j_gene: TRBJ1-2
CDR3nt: TGCGCCAGCAGCTCTCGGACAGGGTTCTATGGCTACACCTTC
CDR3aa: CASSSRTGFYGYTF

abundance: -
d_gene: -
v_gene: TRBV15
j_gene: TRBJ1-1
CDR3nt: TGTGCCACCAGCAGAGGAGGCAACAAGAACACTGAAGCTTTCTTT
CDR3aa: CATSRGGNKNTEAFF

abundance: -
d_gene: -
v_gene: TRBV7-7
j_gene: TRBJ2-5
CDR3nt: TGTGCCAGCAGCTCCCTAGGTGGGAGTAAAGAGACCCAGTACTTC
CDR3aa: CASSSLGGSKETQYF

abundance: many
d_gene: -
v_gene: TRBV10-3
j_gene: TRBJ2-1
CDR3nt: TGTGCCATCAGTGAGTCAGGGTATGGGTCCTACAATGAGCAGTTCTTC
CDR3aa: CAISESGYGSYNEQFF

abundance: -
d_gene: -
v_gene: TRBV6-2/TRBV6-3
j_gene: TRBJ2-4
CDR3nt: TGTGCCAGTACGGGGACGGGAAGGAACATTCAGTACTTC
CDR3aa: CASTGTGRNIQYF

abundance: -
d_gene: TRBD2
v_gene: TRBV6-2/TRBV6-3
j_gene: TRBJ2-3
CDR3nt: TGTGCCAGCAGCCCCCAGGTAGCGGGAGGCCCCTACAATGAGCAGTATTTT
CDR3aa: CASSPQVAGGPYNEQYF

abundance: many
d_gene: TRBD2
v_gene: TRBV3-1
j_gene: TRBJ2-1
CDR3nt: TGTGCCAGCACCCGCCTAGCGGGAGGGTCCTACAATGAGCAGTTCTTC
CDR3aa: CASTRLAGGSYNEQFF

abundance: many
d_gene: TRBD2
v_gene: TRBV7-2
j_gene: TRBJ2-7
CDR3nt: TGTGCCAGCAGCCGGACTAGCGGGTCGAGCTCCTACGAGCAGTACTTC
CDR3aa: CASSRTSGSSSYEQYF

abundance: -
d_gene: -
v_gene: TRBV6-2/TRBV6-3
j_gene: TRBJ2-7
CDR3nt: TGTGCCAGCCGGGTGCGGTCAAGCCACGAGCAGTACTTC
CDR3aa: CASRVRSSHEQYF

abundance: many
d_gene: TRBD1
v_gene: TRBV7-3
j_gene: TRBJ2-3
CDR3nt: TGTGCCAGCAGCTTGACAGGGAGTGCAGATACGCAGTATTTT
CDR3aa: CASSLTGSADTQYF

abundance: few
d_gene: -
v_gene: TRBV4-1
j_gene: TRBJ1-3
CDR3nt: TGCGCCAGCAGTCCCAGGTCCTCTGGAAACACCATATATTTT
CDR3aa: CASSPRSSGNTIYF

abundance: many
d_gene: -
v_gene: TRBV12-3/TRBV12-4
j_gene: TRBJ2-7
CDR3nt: TGTGCCAGCCGCAGAGGGCGGGCCGGGACCTCCTACGAGCAGTACTTC
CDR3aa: CASRRGRAGTSYEQYF

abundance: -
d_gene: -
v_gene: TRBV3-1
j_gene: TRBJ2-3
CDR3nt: TGTGCCAGCAGCCTTAGGACACCGCGGGTCTCCTGGTTCACAGATACGCAGTATTTT
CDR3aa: CASSLRTPRVSWFTDTQYF